The rows below give T cell receptor beta chains drawn from one sample of a study of T-cell reconstitution after alpha-beta-depleted transplantation in children. Each CDR3 protein gets one entry after TCRdb re-called the PCR reads with MiXCR. The sample holds 600,000 to 700,000 distinct CDR3 sequences, roughly 15% seen once. The specimen comprised PBMCs from the stem cell graft donor, sampled from the stem cell graft. The receptors were gathered from a human donor who donated a stem cell graft to a child with acute myeloid leukemia. CDR3s include the opening cysteine and the closing phenylalanine or tryptophan. D genes are given only for firm matches. Clone sizes are given selectively: once, few, many, or a class where the clone is expanded.

cdr3_aa cdr3_nt v_call clone_size d_call j_call
CASSYRGLSYNEQFF TGTGCCAGCAGTTACAGGGGCCTTTCCTACAATGAGCAGTTCTTC TRBV12-3/TRBV12-4 many TRBD1 TRBJ2-1
CSARGQGQGRSPLHF TGCAGTGCTAGAGGACAAGGACAGGGGAGATCACCCCTCCACTTT TRBV20-1 . TRBD1 TRBJ1-6
CATSRDAGGYNEQFF TGTGCCACCAGCAGAGATGCGGGGGGCTACAATGAGCAGTTCTTC TRBV15 many TRBD2 TRBJ2-1
CSATTQGPGQETQYF TGCAGTGCTACGACACAGGGGCCAGGGCAAGAGACCCAGTACTTC TRBV20-1 many TRBD1 TRBJ2-5
CASSFGRWRTEAFF TGTGCCAGCAGTTTCGGCCGGTGGAGGACTGAAGCTTTCTTT TRBV12-3/TRBV12-4 many . TRBJ1-1
CASNFNRWMNTEAFF TGCGCCAGCAATTTCAATCGTTGGATGAACACTGAAGCTTTCTTT TRBV5-1 . . TRBJ1-1
CAWVPDGQETQYF TGTGCCTGGGTCCCGGACGGCCAAGAGACCCAGTACTTC TRBV30 few . TRBJ2-5
CASSLNAGSGANVLTF TGCGCCAGCAGCTTGAACGCCGGCTCTGGGGCCAACGTCCTGACTTTC TRBV5-1 few . TRBJ2-6
CASRSGEGTGELFF TGCGCCAGCAGGTCAGGGGAAGGCACCGGGGAGCTGTTTTTT TRBV5-1 many . TRBJ2-2
CASALDSRTDTQYF TGCGCCAGCGCCTTAGACAGCCGAACAGATACGCAGTATTTT TRBV5-1 few . TRBJ2-3
CASSRTGGSSYNSPLHF TGCGCCAGCAGCCGAACAGGGGGGAGCTCCTATAATTCACCCCTCCACTTT TRBV4-3 few TRBD1 TRBJ1-6
CSVDISPSYGYTF TGCAGCGTTGATATTTCGCCGAGCTATGGCTACACCTTC TRBV29-1 many . TRBJ1-2
CASGGGGQPQHF TGTGCCAGCGGGGGCGGAGGGCAGCCCCAGCATTTT TRBV5-5 . . TRBJ1-5
CSARYLDTGELFF TGCAGTGCTAGGTATCTCGACACCGGGGAGCTGTTTTTT TRBV20-1 many . TRBJ2-2
CASSPSLQPNYGYTF TGTGCCAGCAGCCCATCCCTTCAGCCTAACTATGGCTACACCTTC TRBV7-2 many . TRBJ1-2
CSALRGAGGLDEQYF TGCAGTGCTCTGCGGGGAGCGGGGGGCCTTGACGAGCAGTACTTC TRBV20-1 many TRBD2 TRBJ2-7
CASSFWGISNQPQHF TGTGCCAGCAGCTTCTGGGGGATTAGCAATCAGCCCCAGCATTTT TRBV5-6 . . TRBJ1-5
CSALWEGGRNTEAFF TGCAGTGCCCTGTGGGAGGGGGGAAGGAACACTGAAGCTTTCTTT TRBV20-1 many . TRBJ1-1
CASSRPPEGTGPTYNEQFF TGCGCCAGCAGCCGACCCCCCGAGGGGACAGGGCCCACCTACAATGAGCAGTTCTTC TRBV5-1 . TRBD1 TRBJ2-1
CASSLVVGNEQYF TGTGCCAGCAGCTTAGTGGTGGGGAACGAGCAGTACTTC TRBV7-9 . . TRBJ2-7
CASSTGFDSNQPQHF TGTGCCAGCAGCACCGGGTTCGATAGCAATCAGCCCCAGCATTTT TRBV28 few . TRBJ1-5
CASSQHLGETQYF TGCGCCAGCAGCCAACACCTCGGGGAGACCCAGTACTTC TRBV4-1 many . TRBJ2-5
CSARALAGRADTQYF TGCAGTGCTCGAGCTCTAGCGGGGCGGGCAGATACGCAGTATTTT TRBV20-1 many TRBD2 TRBJ2-3
CATSRDMAENQHF TGTGCCACCAGCAGAGATATGGCGGAGAACCAGCATTTT TRBV15 many . TRBJ1-5
CASSLVLAGGSEQFF TGTGCCAGCAGCTTGGTTCTAGCGGGGGGGAGTGAGCAGTTCTTC TRBV5-6 . TRBD2 TRBJ2-1
CATTGGRTGELFF TGTGCGACCACCGGGGGTAGGACCGGGGAGCTGTTTTTT TRBV15 few . TRBJ2-2
CASSMGIADTQYF TGTGCCAGCAGCATGGGCATAGCAGATACGCAGTATTTT TRBV7-9 . . TRBJ2-3
CASSAGFFEQFF TGTGCCAGCAGCGCAGGGTTTTTTGAGCAGTTCTTC TRBV7-9 . . TRBJ2-1
CASNLGFLNSPLHF TGTGCCAGCAATTTAGGTTTCCTCAATTCACCCCTCCACTTT TRBV12-3/TRBV12-4 . . TRBJ1-6
CASSYSNLEETQYF TGTGCCAGCAGTTACTCGAATCTAGAAGAGACCCAGTACTTC TRBV6-5 many . TRBJ2-5
CASSQVGQGTETQYF TGCGCCAGCAGCCAAGTTGGACAGGGGACAGAGACCCAGTACTTC TRBV4-1 many TRBD1 TRBJ2-5
CASSPDRGWEETQYF TGTGCCAGCAGCCCAGATCGGGGGTGGGAAGAGACCCAGTACTTC TRBV7-2 few . TRBJ2-5
CASRFGDMNTGELFF TGCGCCAGCAGGTTTGGGGACATGAACACCGGGGAGCTGTTTTTT TRBV5-1 few . TRBJ2-2
CASSFGLTQNNYGYTF TGCGCCAGCAGCTTCGGACTGACGCAGAATAACTATGGCTACACCTTC TRBV5-1 . . TRBJ1-2
CASWGGDSLIDTQYF TGTGCCAGCTGGGGCGGGGACAGTCTGATCGATACGCAGTATTTT TRBV2 few . TRBJ2-3
CASRGAANTGELFF TGTGCCAGCAGGGGGGCAGCGAACACCGGGGAGCTGTTTTTT TRBV7-2 many . TRBJ2-2
CASSGRDITWGYTF TGTGCCAGCAGTGGAAGGGACATAACCTGGGGCTACACCTTC TRBV6-1 many . TRBJ1-2
CATSDPVSSEPTDTQYF TGTGCCACCAGTGACCCTGTGAGTAGCGAACCTACAGATACGCAGTATTTT TRBV24-1 many . TRBJ2-3
CASSLASAGNNEQFF TGTGCCAGCAGCTTAGCGTCGGCCGGAAACAATGAGCAGTTCTTC TRBV7-2 few . TRBJ2-1
CASTPRETRTLETQYF TGTGCCAGCACCCCTCGGGAGACCAGGACTCTGGAGACCCAGTACTTC TRBV7-9 few . TRBJ2-5
CASSLGGSMWAATEAFF TGCGCCAGCAGCTTGGGAGGCAGTATGTGGGCGGCCACTGAAGCTTTCTTT TRBV5-1 few . TRBJ1-1